Listed here are 29 T cell receptor beta chains from one sample, sequenced in a study of blood T cell repertoires in COVID-19. This table comes from immunoSEQ multiplex PCR, and its TCRdb copy is limited to in-frame clones, with some not included. The data show 100,000 to 150,000 clones, approximately 85% seen once. The sequenced sample consisted of peripheral blood. The receptors stem from a woman aged 80 or over with COVID-19, enrolled during active disease.

In its sample, this clone was seen once. The J gene is TRBJ2-3, the V gene TRBV7-2, with 9 positions matching TRBD2. The CDR3 covers 17 residues. Germline assignment: CDR1 SGHTA and CDR2 FQGNSA. V was pared by 5 bases and J by 0 bases, with 9 bases of the junction left unmatched. The CDR3 spells CASSTRLAESSTDTQYF. In nucleotides, the CDR3 is TGTGCCAGCAGCACCAGACTAGCGGAGTCTAGCACAGATACGCAGTATTTT.

The V call is TRBV28, the J call TRBJ1-6; no clear D gene. The germline gives CDR1 MDHEN, CDR2 SYDVKM. This CDR3 spans 14 amino acids. The V end lost 2 bases, the J end lost 9 bases, and 11 bases lay between the germline ends. For the CDR3, the DNA is TGTGCCAGCAGTTTAGATGTCCTAATTTCACCCCTCCACTTT. It yields the protein CASSLDVLISPLHF.

This rearrangement joins TRBV18 to TRBJ1-2; 9 bases are shared with TRBD1. The CDR3 length is 15 residues. Trimming removed 6 bases from V and 2 bases from J; junction bases left unmatched: 7. The germline CDR1 and CDR2 sequences are KGHSH and LQKENI. CDR3 loop: CASSPGTGKNYGYTF. The CDR3 region has the DNA TGTGCCAGCTCGCCCGGGACAGGGAAAAACTATGGCTACACCTTC.

The rearrangement uses TRBV5-1 and TRBJ2-3; perhaps TRBD1 as D (5 bases). The V gene's germline CDR1 is SGHRS and CDR2 YFSETQ. This CDR3 spans 14 amino acids. V lost 6 bases and J lost 4, with 15 bases in between. The CDR3 DNA reads as TGCGCCAGCACCCCTTCAGGGTTGGCAGATACGCAGTATTTT. Its translation: CASTPSGLADTQYF.

This clone occurred a few times. The rearrangement joins TRBV24-1 to TRBJ2-3; TRBD2 is a possible D gene (5 bases). The germline V and J ends were trimmed by 3 bases and 2 bases, with 11 bases remaining between them. In germline, CDR1 is KGHDR, CDR2 SFDVKD. CDR3 length: 15 residues. The CDR3 region is CATSDKREVTDTQYF. In DNA, the CDR3 is TGTGCCACCAGTGATAAACGGGAAGTCACAGATACGCAGTATTTT.

The chain has TRBV7-9 and TRBJ1-6; D ambiguous. The V end was cut by 0 bases, the J end by 7 bases, with 7 bases between. Per the germline V gene, CDR1 is SEHNR and CDR2 is FQNEAQ (reference sequence). This CDR3 has 14 amino acids. The CDR3 DNA follows: TGTGCCAGCAGCTTAGCGGGCAGAAATTCACCCCTCCACTTT. This codes for CASSLAGRNSPLHF.

CDR3 in DNA: TGTGCCAGCACCAACGGGTTGAACACTGAAGCTTTCTTT. Amino acid sequence: CASTNGLNTEAFF. The chain links TRBV6-5 to TRBJ1-1; D uncertain. CDR1 MNHEY and CDR2 SVGAGI come from the germline V gene. V was shortened by 7 bases and J by 0 bases, with 9 bases between the two germline ends. The length of the CDR3 is 13 residues.

J is TRBJ1-5 and V is TRBV5-5, with D maybe TRBD1 (5 bases). This CDR3 comprises 15 residues. Trimming pared 1 base from V and 0 bases from J, leaving 8 bases between. Germline CDR1 and CDR2: SGHKS and YYEKEE (reference sequence). DNA of the CDR3: TGTGCCAGCAGCTTGTTGACAGCTAGCAATCAGCCCCAGCATTTT. Protein product: CASSLLTASNQPQHF.

The DNA for the CDR3 is TGTGCCATCAGTGAGCTTGACAGGGATGCCGCAACTAATGAAAAACTGTTTTTT. This translates into CAISELDRDAATNEKLFF. V is TRBV10-3 and J is TRBJ1-4; 7 bases are shared with TRBD1. The germline CDR1 and CDR2 sequences are ENHRY and SYGVKD. The CDR3 has 18 residues. V was clipped by 2 bases and J by 0 bases; unmatched bases: 9.

The V and J genes are TRBV2 and TRBJ2-2; 8 bases agree with TRBD1. CDR3 length: 15 residues. Germline loops: CDR1 SNHLY, CDR2 FYNNEI. Germline trimming cut 7 bases from V and 3 bases from J; bases unmatched to any gene: 7. CDR3 DNA sequence: TGTGCCAGCAATCAGGGGGCGCCTGACACCGGGGAGCTGTTTTTT. It encodes CASNQGAPDTGELFF.

This clone was seen ten or more times. The rearrangement links TRBV29-1 to TRBJ2-7; D remains unclear. This CDR3 contains 12 residues. With 4 bases removed from V and 5 bases from J, the gap between germline ends came to 12 bases. Germline assignment: CDR1 SQVTM and CDR2 ANQGSEA. The CDR3 sequence: CSVVARGHEQYF. For the CDR3, the DNA is TGCAGCGTTGTGGCCCGAGGCCACGAGCAGTACTTC.

The chain recombines TRBV4-2 with TRBJ2-2; D may be TRBD2 (5 bases). The CDR3 contains 16 residues. The germline V gene encodes CDR1 LGHNA and CDR2 YNFKEQ. V was cut by 6 bases and J by 0 bases, with 14 bases left in between. The CDR3 protein is CASRIRVGANTGELFF. The CDR3 DNA reads as TGTGCCAGCAGAATTAGGGTGGGAGCGAACACCGGGGAGCTGTTTTTT.

The CDR3 DNA sequence: TGTGCCAGCAGCTTAGATAGGGGAAGTTCTGGAAACACCATATATTTT. It specifies CASSLDRGSSGNTIYF. The rearrangement joins TRBV13 to TRBJ1-3; the D gene is possibly TRBD1 (5 bases). The length of the CDR3 is 16 residues. Germline CDR1 and CDR2: PRHDT and FYEKMQ (reference sequence). The V gene lost 1 base and the J gene lost 1 base, with 11 bases spanning the gap.

The CDR3 coding sequence is TGTGCCCCAGAGGAGGGAAGAAGGTACTACGAGCAGTACTTC. Its protein product is CAPEEGRRYYEQYF. The rearrangement links TRBV5-7 to TRBJ2-7; weak D call: TRBD2 (6 bases). TRBV5-7 is an ORF, with its function uncertain. The length of the CDR3 is 14 residues. V was trimmed by 10 bases and J by 3 bases, leaving 20 bases between them.

The rearrangement uses TRBV11-3 and TRBJ2-2; 8 nucleotides match TRBD1. The germline CDR1 and CDR2 sequences are SGHNT and YENEEA. This CDR3 contains 12 residues. Trimming removed 10 bases from V and 6 bases from J; junction bases left unmatched: 4. The DNA for the CDR3 is TGTGCCACCGCGGGACAGGCCGGGGAGCTGTTTTTT. It translates to CATAGQAGELFF.

In this sample, this clone turned up once. The rearrangement joins TRBV2 to TRBJ2-7; weak D call: TRBD1 (5 bases). The CDR3 has 12 residues. Germline V gene sequence: CDR1 SNHLY, CDR2 FYNNEI. V was shortened by 6 bases and J by 5 bases, with 11 bases between the two germline ends. The CDR3 here is CASRPDMDEQYF. The CDR3 DNA reads as TGTGCCAGCAGACCGGACATGGACGAGCAGTACTTC.

The rearrangement joins TRBV6-6 to TRBJ2-5; TRBD2 matches 7 bases. The germline V gene encodes CDR1 MNHNY and CDR2 SVGAGI (reference sequence). The CDR3 contains 13 residues. V lost 6 bases and J lost 3; bases outside the gene matches: 4. CDR3 in amino acids: CASSPSGEETQYF. CDR3 nucleotides: TGTGCCAGCAGCCCTAGCGGAGAAGAGACCCAGTACTTC.

This chain connects TRBV19 to TRBJ1-1; D might be TRBD1 (5 bases). Germline-derived CDR1 and CDR2 are LNHDA and SQIVND (reference sequence). The CDR3 consists of 14 residues. Trimming took off 3 bases at V and 1 base at J, with 9 bases between the two ends. As DNA, the CDR3 is TGTGCCAGTAGTATGGGACTGAAGAACACTGAAGCTTTCTTT. This sequence encodes CASSMGLKNTEAFF.

The chain links TRBV27 to TRBJ2-2; D not resolved. The CDR3 is made up of 13 amino acids. The V end lost 3 bases, the J end lost 4 bases, and 6 bases lay between the germline ends. Germline values: CDR1 MNHEY, CDR2 SMNVEV (reference sequence). This chain's CDR3 is CASSFPGTGELFF. The CDR3, as DNA: TGTGCCAGCAGTTTCCCGGGCACCGGGGAGCTGTTTTTT.

The chain has TRBV29-1 and TRBJ2-6, with D uncertain. Trimming removed 5 bases from V and 4 bases from J, with 15 bases in between. This CDR3 contains 15 residues. From germline, CDR1 is SQVTM and CDR2 ANQGSEA. The CDR3 DNA reads TGCAGCGTTATAACACCCTCCGCCGGGGCCAACGTCCTGACTTTC. This translates into CSVITPSAGANVLTF.

On this clone itself: At the DNA level, this CDR3 is encoded by other sequences in the same sample as well. The chain has TRBV7-9 and TRBJ1-5; D gene uncertain. Germline loops: CDR1 SEHNR, CDR2 FQNEAQ (reference sequence). The CDR3 covers 14 residues. Trimming cost V 5 bases and J 2 bases, with 10 bases left between them. This CDR3 reads CASSRDAGNQPQHF. Written as DNA, the CDR3 is TGTGCCAGCAGCCGAGACGCGGGCAATCAGCCCCAGCATTTT.

The chain recombines TRBV7-9 with TRBJ1-1; a weak D match, TRBD1 (6 bases). Trimming pared 1 base from V and 0 bases from J, leaving 9 bases between. The CDR3 runs 15 residues. Looked up from germline, CDR1 is SEHNR and CDR2 is FQNEAQ (reference sequence). The CDR3 reads CASSLVSGVNTEAFF. The CDR3 DNA reads as TGTGCCAGCAGCTTAGTTTCAGGGGTGAACACTGAAGCTTTCTTT.

This chain joins TRBV3-1 (or the pseudogene TRBV3-2) and TRBJ2-3; tentatively, D is TRBD1 (6 bases). The CDR3 has 19 amino acids. Germline CDR1 LGHDT, CDR2 YNNKEL (reference sequence). Trimming took 1 base from V and 6 from J, leaving 26 bases between them. As DNA, the CDR3 is TGTGCCAGCAGCCAAGGTCCACAGGGCGTCAGGGGCCCAGCGGATACGCAGTATTTT. Its translation is CASSQGPQGVRGPADTQYF.

This clone was detected once. This sequence joins TRBV29-1 and TRBJ2-7; the D gene is possibly TRBD1 (6 bases). The CDR3 sequence is 11 residues long. V was cut by 5 bases and J by 3 bases, with 8 bases left in between. In germline, CDR1 is SQVTM, CDR2 ANQGSEA. The CDR3 DNA is TGCAGCGTTACAGGGAACTACGAGCAGTACTTC. Protein product: CSVTGNYEQYF.

This clone was recorded a few times. The chain is built from TRBV24-1 and TRBJ2-5, with a tentative D call TRBD1 (6 bases). Looked up from germline, CDR1 is KGHDR and CDR2 is SFDVKD. The CDR3 runs 17 residues. Trimming removed 5 bases from V and 1 base from J, with 19 bases in between. This chain's CDR3 is CATSARDTLKVQETQYF. CDR3 sequence (DNA): TGTGCCACCAGTGCCCGGGACACCCTAAAGGTCCAAGAGACCCAGTACTTC.

The chain recombines TRBV11-2 with TRBJ2-4; 12 bases match TRBD2. CDR3 length: 15 residues. Germline-derived CDR1 and CDR2 are SGHAT and FQNNGV. The J segment lost 9 bases and the V segment lost 4 bases, leaving 7 bases of the junction unmatched. The CDR3 DNA sequence: TGTGCCAGCAGCTACCAGACTAGCGGGAGCGTCATTCAGTACTTC. Amino acid sequence: CASSYQTSGSVIQYF.

The genes are TRBV20-1 and TRBJ1-4, with D possibly being TRBD1 (6 bases). The V gene lost 3 bases and the J gene lost 6 bases, with 14 bases spanning the gap. The CDR3 has 14 amino acids. CDR1 is DFQATT, CDR2 SNEGSKA, per germline (reference sequence). CDR3 coding DNA: TGCAGTGCTAGTGATCGGACAGCGGATGAAAAACTGTTTTTT. It specifies CSASDRTADEKLFF.

The rearrangement joins TRBV3-1 (or the pseudogene TRBV3-2) to TRBJ2-1, with 10 bases identical to TRBD2. This CDR3 contains 17 residues. Germline lookup yields CDR1 LGHDT and CDR2 YNNKEL (reference sequence). V was pared by 4 bases and J by 6 bases, with 12 bases of the junction left unmatched. CDR3 sequence reads: CASSLRIPAGGRNEQFF. In nucleotides, the CDR3 is TGTGCCAGCAGCCTCCGTATACCAGCGGGAGGGCGCAATGAGCAGTTCTTC.

The chain is built from TRBV18 and TRBJ1-1, with 7 bases that match TRBD1. The length of the CDR3 is 14 residues. CDR1 is KGHSH, CDR2 LQKENI, per germline. The J segment lost 4 bases and the V segment lost 2 bases, leaving 4 bases of the junction unmatched. Here the CDR3 DNA reads TGTGCCAGCTCACCATTCGGGGACAGCACTGAAGCTTTCTTT. Its protein product is CASSPFGDSTEAFF.